This T cell receptor beta chain emerged from a study of identical twins. Points from the study as a whole: Abundant beta clonotypes from cord blood had fewer insertions, unlike memory repertoires, which showed none.

This clonotype came up a few times. The antigen is not known. CDR1 and CDR2 (germline): MNHNY, SVGAGI (reference sequence). With 7 bases removed from V and 5 bases from J, the gap between germline ends came to 14 bases. The CDR3 consists of 13 residues. MiXCR, run by TCRdb on the 5' RACE reads, gives a single entry per CDR3 protein. The data contain some 200,000 distinct CDR3 sequences, roughly 7.5% of them seen just once; the ten biggest clones take up about 1.8%. These records were also assigned to another study, of yellow fever vaccine responses in identical twins.

The gene calls are TRBV6-6 and TRBJ2-5; the D gene is possibly TRBD2 (6 bases). The sequencing sample was made of memory (CD45RO+) T cells sorted from blood. The TCR originated in a woman aged 18-35 years in good health. The DNA for the CDR3 is TGTGCCAGCAACCGGAGGGCCGAGGAGACCCAGTACTTC. Translation gives CASNRRAEETQYF.